The sample holds many counts of the clone carrying this T cell receptor (beta chain). No antigen is known for it. Then a second PCR, running roughly 7 to 11 cycles, was carried out with a sample-barcoded 5' primer and a J-beta primer mix. Researchers report that each sample yielded at least 3 million CDR3-containing paired-end reads. TCRdb processed the 5' RACE reads anew with MiXCR; each CDR3 protein has one entry. The data show about 680,000 distinct CDR3 sequences, approximately 50% seen once. The record originates from a study of blood T cells in healthy people across ages. Study observations and caveats: More naive CD4+ cells and higher diversity marked long-lived donors relative to aged donors. Expanded clonotype shifts may have been confounded, as the donors had an unknown CMV status.

Sequencing was done on a sample of blood. The clonotype comes from a woman aged 60-75 years in good health.

In DNA form, the CDR3 reads TGTGCCAGCAGCCCCGGTACTTATCCGGGCGGCACAGATACGCAGTATTTT. It codes for CASSPGTYPGGTDTQYF. The chain links TRBV7-2 to TRBJ2-3; D gene unclear. Germline CDR1 SGHTA, CDR2 FQGNSA. The CDR3 is 17 amino acids. V gave up 5 bases and J gave up 1 base, with 19 bases separating them.